This is a list of T cell receptor beta chains from one sample in a study of blood T cell repertoires in COVID-19. TCRdb keeps only in-frame clones here, not all; method: immunoSEQ multiplex PCR. The data hold 200,000 to 250,000 clones, with over 70% observed a single time. Sequencing was done on a sample of PBMCs or T cells enriched from blood (not recorded which). These TCRs come from a woman aged 30 to 39 who had been exposed to COVID-19. Both conserved end residues are part of each CDR3. A D gene is named only where the DNA matches it firmly. Size is omitted from some rows. Given values are once, few, many or a class for expanded clones.

d_call	clone_size	v_call	j_call	cdr3_aa	cdr3_nt
NA	NA	TRBV12-3/TRBV12-4	TRBJ1-1	CASSLGQNTEAFF	TGTGCCAGCAGTTTAGGGCAGAACACTGAAGCTTTCTTT
NA	NA	TRBV30	TRBJ1-4	CAWSVPDSELFF	TGTGCCTGGAGTGTACCCGACTCGGAACTGTTTTTT
NA	few	TRBV5-1	TRBJ1-6	CASSLDRKLSPLHF	TGCGCCAGCAGCCTAGACAGGAAGCTTTCACCCCTCCACTTT
TRBD2	NA	TRBV10-3	TRBJ2-2	CAISEKREGGELFF	TGTGCCATCAGTGAGAAGCGGGAGGGCGGGGAGCTGTTTTTT
NA	NA	TRBV5-1	TRBJ2-1	CASSLVRDEQFF	TGCGCCAGCAGCTTGGTGAGGGATGAGCAGTTCTTC
NA	once	TRBV28	TRBJ2-1	CASSPRQTPYNEQFF	TGTGCCAGCAGTCCCAGGCAGACCCCATACAATGAGCAGTTCTTC
TRBD1	NA	TRBV30	TRBJ1-4	CAWGQGPEKLFF	TGTGCCTGGGGACAGGGTCCTGAAAAACTGTTTTTT
NA	NA	TRBV14	TRBJ2-7	CASSQVGGSVSEQYF	TGTGCCAGCAGCCAAGTTGGAGGGTCAGTTTCCGAGCAGTACTTC
NA	NA	TRBV5-4	TRBJ2-6	CASSFQGTGANVLTF	TGTGCCAGCAGTTTTCAGGGGACTGGGGCCAACGTCCTGACTTTC
TRBD2	NA	TRBV9	TRBJ2-7	CASSEGLAGTHEQYF	TGTGCCAGCAGCGAGGGACTAGCGGGTACCCACGAGCAGTACTTC
NA	NA	TRBV9	TRBJ1-4	CASSPSGQTNEKLFF	TGTGCCAGCAGCCCGAGCGGACAGACTAATGAAAAACTGTTTTTT
TRBD2	NA	TRBV5-4	TRBJ2-2	CASRLGLPNTGELFF	TGTGCCAGCAGACTGGGACTACCGAACACCGGGGAGCTGTTTTTT
NA	NA	TRBV6-5	TRBJ1-6	CASSQGSDSPLHF	TGTGCCAGCAGCCAGGGGTCAGATTCACCCCTCCACTTT
NA	few	TRBV11-2	TRBJ1-2	CASSSLRSNYGYTF	TGTGCCAGCAGCTCTCTCCGGAGTAACTATGGCTACACCTTC
NA	NA	TRBV18	TRBJ1-1	CASSPGRVEAFF	TGTGCCAGCTCGCCCGGGAGGGTTGAAGCTTTCTTT
TRBD2	NA	TRBV14	TRBJ2-6	CASSFGLAGDESGANVLTF	TGTGCCAGCAGCTTTGGACTAGCGGGAGATGAGTCTGGGGCCAACGTCCTGACTTTC
NA	NA	TRBV4-2	TRBJ1-2	CASSQEGGNYGYTF	TGTGCCAGCAGCCAAGAAGGAGGGAACTATGGCTACACCTTC
TRBD1	NA	TRBV6-5	TRBJ1-5	CASTTGVSNQPQHF	TGTGCCAGCACCACAGGGGTTAGCAATCAGCCCCAGCATTTT
TRBD1	NA	TRBV9	TRBJ2-1	CASSPRTGVSEQFF	TGTGCCAGCAGCCCTCGGACAGGCGTTAGTGAGCAGTTCTTC
TRBD2	NA	TRBV10-3	TRBJ2-3	CAISAGGGPGDTQYF	TGTGCCATCAGTGCGGGGGGAGGTCCGGGAGATACGCAGTATTTT
TRBD1	NA	TRBV6-1	TRBJ2-3	CASSDFGQGPDTQYF	TGTGCCAGCAGTGATTTCGGACAGGGTCCAGATACGCAGTATTTT
TRBD1	NA	TRBV10-1	TRBJ1-5	CASTRTGPYSNQPQHF	TGCGCCAGCACCCGGACAGGCCCTTATAGCAATCAGCCCCAGCATTTT
TRBD1	NA	TRBV28	TRBJ1-5	CASSFVDRVEQPQHF	TGTGCCAGCAGTTTTGTAGACAGGGTAGAGCAGCCCCAGCATTTT
NA	NA	TRBV19	TRBJ2-3	CASSIKLGSGADTQYF	TGTGCCAGTAGTATAAAGCTCGGGAGTGGGGCAGATACGCAGTATTTT
TRBD2	NA	TRBV7-7	TRBJ2-5	CAIGGVAGVETQYF	TGTGCCATCGGAGGGGTAGCGGGAGTAGAGACCCAGTACTTC
TRBD1	NA	TRBV29-1	TRBJ2-1	CSVGLRTGVVHEQFF	TGCAGCGTTGGCCTACGGACAGGGGTTGTGCATGAGCAGTTCTTC
NA	once	TRBV20-1	TRBJ1-1	CSASENLGGVEAFF	TGCAGTGCTAGTGAGAACCTGGGAGGTGTTGAAGCTTTCTTT
TRBD1	once	TRBV5-4	TRBJ1-6	CASSSGTVNSPLHF	TGTGCCAGCAGCTCCGGGACAGTGAATTCACCCCTCCACTTT
NA	NA	TRBV27	TRBJ1-1	CASSLRENTEAFF	TGTGCCAGCAGTTTACGAGAGAACACTGAAGCTTTCTTT
TRBD1	once	TRBV28	TRBJ1-2	CASSLGTGYGYTF	TGTGCCAGCAGCCTCGGGACAGGATATGGCTACACCTTC
NA	NA	TRBV11-1	TRBJ2-7	CASSLHSNSYEQYF	TGTGCCAGCAGCTTACACTCCAATTCCTACGAGCAGTACTTC
NA	NA	TRBV2	TRBJ2-5	CASSPLGYQETQYF	TGTGCCAGCAGCCCCCTTGGCTACCAAGAGACCCAGTACTTC
TRBD1	NA	TRBV2	TRBJ2-5	CASSEDPHRGEETQYF	TGTGCCAGCAGTGAAGATCCCCACAGGGGGGAAGAGACCCAGTACTTC
TRBD2	NA	TRBV7-8	TRBJ2-2	CASSQEASGSLGELFF	TGTGCCAGCAGCCAGGAGGCTAGCGGGAGTCTAGGGGAGCTGTTTTTT
NA	NA	TRBV6-1	TRBJ1-1	CASSERRGWTEAFF	TGTGCCAGCAGTGAGCGGCGGGGATGGACTGAAGCTTTCTTT
TRBD2	NA	TRBV7-3	TRBJ2-5	CASSLGLAGGPKETQYF	TGTGCCAGCAGCTTAGGACTAGCGGGAGGGCCGAAGGAGACCCAGTACTTC
TRBD1	few	TRBV2	TRBJ1-2	CASVNRGIRGYTF	TGTGCCAGCGTTAACAGGGGAATTCGCGGCTACACCTTC
NA	once	TRBV3-1/TRBV3-2	TRBJ1-1	CASSQGGRSTEAFF	TGTGCCAGCAGCCAAGGGGGCAGATCCACTGAAGCTTTCTTT
NA	NA	TRBV24-1	TRBJ1-2	CATGEDNYGYTF	TGTGCCACGGGGGAGGATAACTATGGCTACACCTTC
TRBD2	NA	TRBV6-8	TRBJ2-5	CASSYSGLAGETQYF	TGTGCCAGCAGTTACTCGGGACTAGCGGGAGAGACCCAGTACTTC
NA	once	TRBV7-8	TRBJ1-5	CASSYFPGHSNQPQHF	TGTGCCAGCAGCTATTTTCCGGGACATAGCAATCAGCCCCAGCATTTT
NA	NA	TRBV6-5	TRBJ1-1	CASGQGYEAFF	TGTGCCAGCGGGCAGGGGTATGAAGCTTTCTTT
TRBD2	NA	TRBV7-9	TRBJ2-3	CASSLRRESTDTQYF	TGTGCCAGCAGCTTAAGGCGGGAGAGCACAGATACGCAGTATTTT
TRBD2	NA	TRBV7-2	TRBJ2-3	CASSFPSGWGDTQYF	TGTGCCAGCAGCTTTCCTAGCGGGTGGGGAGATACGCAGTATTTT
TRBD2	NA	TRBV28	TRBJ2-7	CASSWSSGGAYEQYF	TGTGCCAGCAGTTGGTCTAGCGGGGGGGCCTACGAGCAGTACTTC
TRBD1	NA	TRBV7-2	TRBJ1-2	CASSLPSRTGGNNYGYTF	TGTGCCAGCAGCTTACCTTCCCGTACAGGGGGAAATAACTATGGCTACACCTTC
TRBD1	NA	TRBV7-9	TRBJ2-1	CASSRRGTGNNEQFF	TGTGCCAGCAGCCGTCGTGGGACAGGGAACAATGAGCAGTTCTTC
NA	NA	TRBV2	TRBJ2-2	CASSESMGGSRARNTGELFF	TGTGCCAGCAGTGAATCAATGGGTGGGAGTCGCGCACGGAACACCGGGGAGCTGTTTTTT
TRBD1	NA	TRBV28	TRBJ2-5	CASSSTGGQGHQETQYF	TGTGCCAGCAGTTCGACGGGGGGACAGGGGCACCAAGAGACCCAGTACTTC
TRBD1	once	TRBV2	TRBJ1-5	CASQDRANRPQHF	TGTGCCAGTCAGGACAGGGCAAATCGGCCCCAGCATTTT
TRBD1	NA	TRBV6-5	TRBJ1-2	CASRPQGALGYTF	TGTGCCAGCAGACCACAGGGGGCATTAGGCTACACCTTC
NA	many	TRBV11-3	TRBJ1-1	CASSPRGMNTEAFF	TGTGCCAGCAGCCCTCGCGGAATGAACACTGAAGCTTTCTTT
NA	NA	TRBV10-2	TRBJ2-3	CASSEWRDFTDTQYF	TGCGCCAGCAGTGAGTGGAGGGACTTCACAGATACGCAGTATTTT
NA	NA	TRBV11-2	TRBJ1-1	CASSAGREPNTEAFF	TGTGCCAGCAGCGCCGGCAGGGAACCGAACACTGAAGCTTTCTTT
NA	NA	TRBV5-4	TRBJ2-1	CASSLGSSNEQFF	TGTGCCAGCAGCTTAGGGAGTTCTAATGAGCAGTTCTTC
NA	once	TRBV6-5	TRBJ2-1	CASSYLVGSYNEQFF	TGTGCCAGCAGTTACCTAGTGGGTTCCTACAATGAGCAGTTCTTC
TRBD2	NA	TRBV14	TRBJ2-2	CASSQALLGLAGGNTGELFF	TGTGCCAGCAGCCAAGCCCTCCTCGGACTAGCGGGAGGTAACACCGGGGAGCTGTTTTTT